The source of this TCR beta chain is a study of control samples from healthy donors and cancer patients. Data came from immunoSEQ multiplex PCR; TCRdb stores just in-frame clones and leaves some out. The sample includes around 200,000 clones, around 94% of them seen just once. J gave up 3 bases and V 4 bases, and 3 bases lay outside the gene matches. The germline V gene has CDR1 SGHNT and CDR2 YYREEE (reference sequence). CDR3 size: 14 residues. The chain recombines TRBV5-4 with TRBJ1-4; TRBD1 agrees at 7 bases. The receptor was isolated from a man aged 50-60 years in good health. Sequenced sample: blood. In DNA, the CDR3 is TGTGCCAGCAGCGGGACAGAGCCTAATGAAAAACTGTTTTTT. Translating gives CASSGTEPNEKLFF.